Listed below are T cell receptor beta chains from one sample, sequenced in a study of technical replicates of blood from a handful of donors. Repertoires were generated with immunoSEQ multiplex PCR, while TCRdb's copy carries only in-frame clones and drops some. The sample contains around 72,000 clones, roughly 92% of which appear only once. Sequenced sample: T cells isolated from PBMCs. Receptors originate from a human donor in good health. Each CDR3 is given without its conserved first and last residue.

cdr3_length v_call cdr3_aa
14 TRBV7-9 ASSLAIAGGWNEQF
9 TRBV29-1 SVEYRYEQY
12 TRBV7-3 ASSLNSNTYEQY
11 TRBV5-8 ASSLGPPEAQY
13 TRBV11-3 ASSRTSGRVNEQF
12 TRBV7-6 ASSLSQGGEKLF
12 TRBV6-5 ASSLTTGNYGYT
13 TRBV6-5 ASSYSSRGNYGYT
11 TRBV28 ASDSGQVYGYT
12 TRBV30 AWTRTGLTDTQY
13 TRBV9 ASSSREGFYNEQF
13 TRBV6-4 ASSDSTSGPDTQY
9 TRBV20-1 SAFEGYGYT
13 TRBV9 ASSVGKGGSTEAF
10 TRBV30 AWSVTRNEQY